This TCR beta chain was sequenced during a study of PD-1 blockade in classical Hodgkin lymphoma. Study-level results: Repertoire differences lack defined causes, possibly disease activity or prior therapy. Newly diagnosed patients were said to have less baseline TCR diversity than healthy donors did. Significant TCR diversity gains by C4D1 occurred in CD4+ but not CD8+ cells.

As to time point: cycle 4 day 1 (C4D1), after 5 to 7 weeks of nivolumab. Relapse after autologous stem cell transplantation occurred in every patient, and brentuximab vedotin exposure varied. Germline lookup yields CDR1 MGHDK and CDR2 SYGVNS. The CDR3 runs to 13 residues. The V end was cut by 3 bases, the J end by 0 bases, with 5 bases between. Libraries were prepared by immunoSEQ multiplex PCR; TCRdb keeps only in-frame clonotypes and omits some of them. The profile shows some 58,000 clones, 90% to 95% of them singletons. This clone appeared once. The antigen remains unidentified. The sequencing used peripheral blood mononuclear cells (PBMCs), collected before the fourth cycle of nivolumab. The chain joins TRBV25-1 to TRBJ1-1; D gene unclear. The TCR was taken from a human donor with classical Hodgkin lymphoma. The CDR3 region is CASSDVLNTEAFF. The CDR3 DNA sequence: TGTGCCAGCAGTGATGTGCTGAACACTGAAGCTTTCTTT.